This T cell receptor (beta chain) was recovered during a study of cytomegalovirus exposure and HLA in healthy donors. General study points: Some V segments, TRBV6-2 and TRBV6-3 among them, were indistinguishable and were therefore excluded.

J gave up 4 bases and V 6 bases, and 5 bases lay outside the gene matches. Germline-derived CDR1 and CDR2 are MNHNS and SASEGT. The CDR3 length is 13 residues. About this clone: Its matching antigen is unknown.

The PCR contained 60 Vbeta and 13 Jbeta primers. Sequencing was performed with immunoSEQ multiplex PCR; in TCRdb, only in-frame clones are kept and a portion is missing. The repertoire holds about 120,000 clones, with around 74% as singletons. Sequencing used PBMCs. This clonotype originated in a man aged 55-75 years in good health and CMV-seropositive. The chain links TRBV6-1 to TRBJ1-1; 7 bases line up with TRBD1. This chain's CDR3 is CASRHGQVTEAFF. CDR3 sequence (DNA): TGTGCCAGCAGACACGGACAGGTCACTGAAGCTTTCTTT.